These 30 T cell receptor beta chains were sequenced from one sample in a study of blood T cell repertoires in COVID-19. Clones were read by immunoSEQ multiplex PCR, and TCRdb kept only the in-frame ones, dropping some. The sample has 110,000 to 150,000 clones, 75% to 85% seen once; the top ten hold 3.5%. Specimen: peripheral blood. The source of these receptors is a man aged 65 to 79 who had recovered from COVID-19.

The CDR3 DNA is TGTGCCAGCAGTTCGCCGGGCGGGAGCTCGCTCGAGCAGTACTTC. It specifies CASSSPGGSSLEQYF. The rearrangement uses TRBV6-6 and TRBJ2-7, with 7 positions matching TRBD2. Germline CDR1 and CDR2: MNHNY and SVGAGI (reference sequence). V was clipped by 4 bases and J by 6 bases; unmatched bases: 12. The CDR3 contains 15 residues.

This clone was recorded once. The chain recombines TRBV7-2 with TRBJ2-5; 8 bases map to TRBD1. With V trimmed by 7 bases and J by 2 bases, 3 bases remained unmatched. The CDR3 covers 13 residues. The V gene's germline CDR1 is SGHTA and CDR2 FQGNSA. The CDR3 loop reads CASTRGQQETQYF. As DNA, the CDR3 is TGTGCCAGCACCAGGGGGCAACAAGAGACCCAGTACTTC.

The chain links TRBV7-9 to TRBJ1-4; the match to TRBD1 covers 11 bases. With V trimmed by 6 bases and J by 6 bases, 6 bases remained unmatched. CDR3 length: 15 amino acids. Germline values: CDR1 SEHNR, CDR2 FQNEAQ (reference sequence). This chain's CDR3 is CASSWTGGYDEKLFF. The CDR3 nucleotides are TGTGCCAGCAGTTGGACAGGGGGCTATGATGAAAAACTGTTTTTT.

The chain uses TRBV7-6 and TRBJ2-6; D is perhaps TRBD2 (6 bases). The CDR3 has 15 residues. Germline V CDR1 and CDR2: SGHVS, FNYEAQ. V was cut by 6 bases and J by 4 bases, with 13 bases left in between. The CDR3 DNA sequence: TGTGCCAGCAGTTCCGGGGGATTCGGGGCCAACGTCCTGACTTTC. It translates to CASSSGGFGANVLTF.

The rearrangement uses TRBV3-1 (or the pseudogene TRBV3-2) and TRBJ1-5, with a weak D call TRBD1 (5 bases). The ends were cut back, 4 bases at V and 4 bases at J, with 11 bases in the middle. This CDR3 region has 14 residues. CDR1 is LGHDT and CDR2 is YNNKEL in the germline V gene (reference sequence). The CDR3 nucleotides are TGTGCCAGCAGCCTAGGGACTGCTAATCAGCCCCAGCATTTT. This codes for CASSLGTANQPQHF.

The rearrangement joins TRBV2 to TRBJ1-4; 7 nucleotides match TRBD1. Germline-derived CDR1 and CDR2 are SNHLY and FYNNEI. V shed 8 bases and J 0 bases; nucleotides not matched to a gene: 6. This CDR3 spans 15 amino acids. The CDR3 sequence: CASGRDRSTNEKLFF. In nucleotides, the CDR3 is TGTGCCAGCGGTCGGGACAGATCAACTAATGAAAAACTGTTTTTT.

The V and J genes are TRBV7-2 and TRBJ2-5; TRBD2 matches 12 bases. Germline-derived CDR1 and CDR2 are SGHTA and FQGNSA. This CDR3 has 15 amino acids. The junction had 5 bases not matched to a gene; V was cut back by 5 bases and J by 4 bases. The CDR3 sequence is CASSTRTSGIETQYF. In DNA, the CDR3 is TGTGCCAGCAGCACCCGGACTAGCGGGATAGAGACCCAGTACTTC. The variable domain in full, with the rest retrieved from reference TRBV7-2 and TRBJ2-5, is GAGVSQSPSNKVTEKGKDVELRCDPISGHTALYWYRQSLGQGLEFLIYFQGNSAPDKSGLPSDRFSAERTGGSVSTLTIQRTQQEDSAVYLCASSTRTSGIETQYFGPGTRLLVL.

The V and J genes are TRBV5-6 and TRBJ2-2; D is perhaps TRBD1 (5 bases). CDR1 and CDR2 (germline): SGHDT, YYEEEE. CDR3 length: 14 amino acids. The ends were cut back, 2 bases at V and 6 bases at J, with 11 bases in the middle. CDR3: CASSLFRVPGELFF. As DNA, the CDR3 is TGTGCCAGCAGCTTATTCAGGGTTCCCGGGGAGCTGTTTTTT.

This clone was counted a single time. This chain uses TRBV7-8 with TRBJ2-7; 7 nucleotides match TRBD2. CDR1 and CDR2 from the germline V gene are SGHVS and FQNEAQ. Trimming cost V 5 bases and J 3 bases; bases outside gene matches: 7. The CDR3 has 14 residues. The DNA of the CDR3 is TGTGCCAGCAGCCGGCGGGGGACCCTCTACGAGCAGTACTTC. This translates into CASSRRGTLYEQYF. Full variable domain (outside the CDR3, taken from reference TRBV7-8 and TRBJ2-7): GAGVSQSPRYKVAKRGQDVALRCDPISGHVSLFWYQQALGQGPEFLTYFQNEAQLDKSGLPSDRFFAERPEGSVSTLKIQRTQQEDSAVYLCASSRRGTLYEQYFGPGTRLTVT.

J is TRBJ2-7 and V is TRBV30; TRBD1 might be the D (6 bases). V was pared by 1 base and J by 4 bases, with 11 bases between. The CDR3 is made up of 13 amino acids. Germline V gene sequence: CDR1 GTSNPN, CDR2 SVGIG (reference sequence). As DNA, the CDR3 is TGTGCCTGGAGTGAGTACAGGGAGTACGAGCAGTACTTC. It specifies CAWSEYREYEQYF.

At least ten counts were recorded for this clone. The chain couples TRBV5-1 to TRBJ1-2; perhaps TRBD1 as D (5 bases). CDR3 length equals 14 residues. The V and J ends lost 4 bases and 8 bases respectively, with 18 bases between them. CDR1 and CDR2 from the germline V gene are SGHRS and YFSETQ. CDR3 amino acids: CASSAAGQGGGYTF. The DNA for the CDR3 is TGCGCCAGCAGCGCCGCGGGGCAGGGAGGCGGCTACACCTTC.

The CDR3 here is CASSQGQNTDTQYF. CDR3 DNA: TGTGCCAGCAGCCAGGGACAGAACACAGATACGCAGTATTTT. The genes are TRBV5-4 and TRBJ2-3; 7 bases fit TRBD1. Unmatched junction bases numbered 4, after V lost 4 bases and J lost 2 bases. CDR1 and CDR2 from the germline V gene are SGHNT and YYREEE (reference sequence). There are 14 residues in the CDR3.

This clone was counted a few times. The chain is built from TRBV3-1 (or the pseudogene TRBV3-2) and TRBJ1-6; D is possibly TRBD1 (6 bases). Germline V gene sequence: CDR1 LGHDT, CDR2 YNNKEL (reference sequence). Trimming stripped 2 bases from V and 7 bases from J, with 12 bases between. The CDR3 loop spans 15 amino acids. CDR3 nucleotide sequence: TGTGCCAGCAGCCAATTCCAGGGGTGGAATTCACCCCTCCACTTT. Translation: CASSQFQGWNSPLHF.

V gene TRBV14 combines with J gene TRBJ2-2; 7 positions agree with TRBD1. This CDR3 comprises 15 residues. J lost 5 bases, V lost 2 bases, and 5 bases had no gene match. Germline assignment: CDR1 SGHDN and CDR2 FVKESK. This CDR3 is CASSQIQGWTGELFF. The CDR3 nucleotides are TGTGCCAGCAGCCAAATACAGGGGTGGACCGGGGAGCTGTTTTTT.

As for this clone: One end of the junction does not line up with germline, which may come from a read error. V and J are TRBV7-3 and TRBJ2-7, with TRBD1 identical over 8 bases. CDR1 and CDR2 (germline): SGHTA, FQGTGA. The CDR3 sequence is 15 residues long. The CDR3 is CASSITGTGSYEQYF. Here the CDR3 DNA reads TGTGCCAGCAGCATAACCGGGACAGGCTCCTACGAGCAGTACTTC.

The table lists this clone with a few counts. The CDR3 reads CASSIFSGETYEQYF. The DNA for the CDR3 is TGTGCCAGTAGTATTTTTAGCGGAGAGACCTACGAGCAGTACTTC. The chain is built from TRBV19 and TRBJ2-7; D perhaps matches TRBD2 (6 bases). The CDR3 has 15 amino acids. V lost 3 bases and J lost 2, with 14 bases in between. CDR1 and CDR2 from the germline V gene are LNHDA and SQIVND (reference sequence).

This sequence joins TRBV7-2 and TRBJ2-3; possible D gene TRBD2, 6 bases. The length of the CDR3 is 17 residues. CDR1 is SGHTA and CDR2 is FQGNSA in the germline V gene. V was pared by 1 base and J by 4 bases, with 18 bases between. This chain's CDR3 is CASSLVGSGVGPDTQYF. CDR3 sequence (DNA): TGTGCCAGCAGCTTAGTCGGGTCGGGAGTGGGCCCAGATACGCAGTATTTT.

The chain recombines TRBV4-3 with TRBJ2-5; unclear D gene. The CDR3 consists of 13 residues. V was trimmed by 0 bases and J by 2 bases, leaving 4 bases between them. The V gene's germline CDR1 is LGHNA and CDR2 YSLEER. CDR3 sequence reads: CASSQDSQETQYF. CDR3 sequence (DNA): TGCGCCAGCAGCCAAGACAGTCAAGAGACCCAGTACTTC.

The chain employs TRBV28 and TRBJ1-5; no clear D. The germline CDR1 and CDR2 sequences are MDHEN and SYDVKM. Trimming took off 4 bases at V and 1 base at J, with 8 bases between the two ends. The CDR3 runs 14 residues. The CDR3 spells CASSWATSNQPQHF. CDR3 DNA sequence: TGTGCCAGCAGTTGGGCAACAAGCAATCAGCCCCAGCATTTT.

The chain combines TRBV7-9 with TRBJ2-3, with 8 bases lining up with TRBD2. Per the germline V gene, CDR1 is SEHNR and CDR2 is FQNEAQ (reference sequence). The CDR3 contains 15 residues. The trim removed 4 bases at V and 0 bases at J, leaving 3 bases unmatched. CDR3 amino acids: CASSSLAGSTDTQYF. CDR3 nucleotide sequence: TGTGCCAGCAGCTCGCTAGCGGGCAGCACAGATACGCAGTATTTT. Together with reference TRBV7-9 and TRBJ2-3, the CDR3 gives the full variable domain: DTGVSQNPRHKITKRGQNVTFRCDPISEHNRLYWYRQTLGQGPEFLTYFQNEAQLEKSRLLSDRFSAERPKGSFSTLEIQRTEQGDSAMYLCASSSLAGSTDTQYFGPGTRLTVL.

J is TRBJ2-2 and V is TRBV6-5; 9 nucleotides agree with TRBD1. V lost 5 bases and J lost 7; bases outside the gene matches: 2. This CDR3 spans 13 amino acids. In germline, CDR1 is MNHEY, CDR2 SVGAGI. The CDR3 bases are TGTGCCAGCAGTACAGGGGGCCACGGGGAGCTGTTTTTT. It codes for CASSTGGHGELFF.

The J gene is TRBJ2-1, the V gene TRBV10-1; D uncertain. The V gene lost 4 bases and the J gene lost 7 bases, with 8 bases spanning the gap. The germline gives CDR1 WNHNN, CDR2 SYGVQD (reference sequence). The CDR3 is 12 residues long. CDR3 coding DNA: TGCGCCAGCAGTGCCTCTTTTAATGAGCAGTTCTTC. Translating gives CASSASFNEQFF.

The chain is built from TRBV5-4 and TRBJ2-7, with 9 bases aligning to TRBD1. Germline CDR1 SGHNT, CDR2 YYREEE (reference sequence). The ends lost 3 bases at V and 3 bases at J; junction bases unmatched: 1. The CDR3 is 13 residues long. CDR3 sequence reads: CASSWDRDYEQYF. DNA for the CDR3: TGTGCCAGCAGCTGGGACAGGGACTACGAGCAGTACTTC.

The rearrangement links TRBV12-3 or TRBV12-4 to TRBJ2-5, with a weak D call TRBD2 (5 bases). Between the trimmed V and J ends, which lost 6 bases and 1 base, there was a span of 6 bases. The CDR3 is made up of 12 amino acids. CDR3 sequence reads: CASRRGQETQYF. CDR3 bases: TGTGCCAGCAGACGGGGCCAAGAGACCCAGTACTTC.

V and J are TRBV27 and TRBJ2-6; 7 bases line up with TRBD1. Unmatched junction bases numbered 15, after V lost 7 bases and J lost 0 bases. Germline-derived CDR1 and CDR2 are MNHEY and SMNVEV (reference sequence). The CDR3 covers 19 residues. CDR3 coding DNA: TGTGCCAGCACCCTCCTGCCGGGCAGGGGGATCTCTGGGGCCAACGTCCTGACTTTC. Its translation: CASTLLPGRGISGANVLTF.

The genes are TRBV20-1 and TRBJ2-7, with D possibly TRBD2 on 6 matching bases. Trimming took 3 bases from V and 1 from J, leaving 10 bases between them. From germline, CDR1 is DFQATT and CDR2 SNEGSKA (reference sequence). The CDR3 is 13 residues long. The DNA for the CDR3 is TGCAGTGCTAGTGGTGGGGGGTCCTACGAGCAGTACTTC. Translation: CSASGGGSYEQYF.

This chain connects TRBV6-1 to TRBJ1-2; D call uncertain. V was shortened by 3 bases and J by 4 bases, with 12 bases between the two germline ends. CDR3 length: 14 amino acids. Germline CDR1 reads MNHNS; CDR2 reads SASEGT. The CDR3 is CASSEWVQIYGYTF. CDR3 DNA sequence: TGTGCCAGCAGTGAGTGGGTACAGATCTATGGCTACACCTTC.

This clone was counted between two and nine times. This sequence joins TRBV4-1 and TRBJ1-2, with 9 bases fitting TRBD1. This CDR3 is 13 amino acids long. Losses at the gene ends were 3 bases for V and 8 bases for J; bases not matched to a gene: 4. The V gene's germline CDR1 is MGHRA and CDR2 YSYEKL. The CDR3 loop reads CASSQGQGGGYTF. CDR3 nucleotide sequence: TGCGCCAGCAGCCAGGGACAGGGAGGAGGCTACACCTTC.

The sample holds a few counts of this clone. An end of the junction differs from the germline gene, which may be a read error. The chain uses TRBV5-1 and TRBJ1-2, with 8 bases lining up with TRBD1. This CDR3 is 14 amino acids long. CDR1 is SGHRS and CDR2 is YFSETQ in the germline V gene. The CDR3 loop reads CASTLTDRGYGYTF. The CDR3 DNA reads as TGCGCCAGCACCTTGACCGACAGGGGATATGGCTACACCTTC. The variable domain in full, completed from reference TRBV5-1 and TRBJ1-2, reads KAGVTQTPRYLIKTRGQQVTLSCSPISGHRSVSWYQQTPGQGLQFLFEYFSETQRNKGNFPGRFSGRQFSNSRSEMNVSTLELGDSALYLCASTLTDRGYGYTFGSGTRLTVV.

The chain uses TRBV30 and TRBJ1-6; no firm D call. This CDR3 region has 12 residues. Deletions cut 4 bases from V and 7 bases from J, with 8 bases between. Germline V CDR1 and CDR2: GTSNPN, SVGIG (reference sequence). The CDR3, as DNA: TGTGCCTGGAACCACAGAAATTCACCCCTCCACTTT. Its translation is CAWNHRNSPLHF.